Below, 27 T cell receptor beta chains from the same sample are listed, as sequenced in a study of T-cell reconstitution after alpha-beta-depleted transplantation in children. The library targeted TCRbeta and was prepared with unique molecular identifiers. MiXCR was run by TCRdb on the PCR reads, yielding one entry per CDR3 protein. The table has more than 85,000 distinct CDR3 sequences, 10% to 13% seen once; the top ten hold less than 10%. Specimen: PBMCs from the stem cell graft donor, collected from the stem cell graft. The receptors here all came from a human donor who donated a stem cell graft to a child with acute lymphoblastic leukemia.

This clonotype was counted ten times or more. The rearrangement links TRBV5-1 to TRBJ2-5; possibly TRBD2 for D (5 bases). The V end lost 2 bases, the J end lost 2 bases, and 22 bases lay between the germline ends. The length of the CDR3 is 18 residues. Per the germline V gene, CDR1 is SGHRS and CDR2 is YFSETQ. In DNA, the CDR3 is TGCGCCAGCAGCTTTCTTCCCCTAGCCCCAGGAAAACAAGAGACCCAGTACTTC. Its translation: CASSFLPLAPGKQETQYF.

This clonotype has a count of ten or more. The rearrangement joins TRBV4-1 to TRBJ2-1, with TRBD2 identical over 11 bases. Germline loops: CDR1 MGHRA, CDR2 YSYEKL. CDR3 length: 15 amino acids. J lost 10 bases, V lost 1 base, and 6 bases had no gene match. Here the CDR3 DNA reads TGCGCCAGCAGCCAAGCCCTAGCGGGAGGAGGGGAGCAGTTCTTC. This encodes CASSQALAGGGEQFF.

In its sample, this clonotype was seen a few times. The rearrangement uses TRBV7-2 and TRBJ2-7; 7 nucleotides match TRBD2. Germline trimming cut 0 bases from V and 6 bases from J; bases unmatched to any gene: 5. The CDR3 contains 14 residues. From germline, CDR1 is SGHTA and CDR2 FQGNSA. DNA of the CDR3: TGTGCCAGCAGCTTAGCGGGAGGGCCCTCCGAGCAGTACTTC. The encoded protein is CASSLAGGPSEQYF.

This clonotype has at least ten counts. The J gene is TRBJ2-1, the V gene TRBV28; no reliable D call. The CDR3 runs to 14 residues. Germline V gives CDR1 MDHEN, CDR2 SYDVKM. V was cut by 1 base and J by 3 bases, with 7 bases left in between. The CDR3: CASSLSASYNEQFF. DNA for the CDR3: TGTGCCAGCAGTTTATCGGCTAGCTACAATGAGCAGTTCTTC.

This clonotype was seen ten or more times. This chain connects TRBV20-1 to TRBJ1-2; maybe TRBD1 (6 bases). The CDR3 is 13 amino acids. Germline V lookup: CDR1 DFQATT, CDR2 SNEGSKA (reference sequence). The V end was cut by 1 base, the J end by 3 bases, with 9 bases between. This CDR3 reads CSARATGHYGYTF. DNA for the CDR3: TGCAGTGCTAGAGCGACAGGACACTATGGCTACACCTTC.

This clonotype occurred many times. V and J are TRBV7-9 and TRBJ2-3; 7 bases align to TRBD1. V was pared by 2 bases and J by 7 bases, with 6 bases of the junction left unmatched. The CDR3 has 14 residues. Germline loops: CDR1 SEHNR, CDR2 FQNEAQ (reference sequence). The CDR3 DNA reads as TGTGCCAGCAGCTTAATCGACAGGGCTTATACGCAGTATTTT. As protein: CASSLIDRAYTQYF.

This clonotype has a count of ten or more. This chain's CDR3 is CASSSEQGAGTEAFF. DNA of the CDR3: TGTGCCAGCAGTTCCGAACAGGGGGCCGGGACTGAAGCTTTCTTT. V and J are TRBV6-5 and TRBJ1-1; 9 bases line up with TRBD1. J was trimmed by 5 bases and V by 4 bases; bases with no gene match: 8. The germline V gene encodes CDR1 MNHEY and CDR2 SVGAGI. The CDR3 runs 15 residues.

This clonotype was recorded at least ten times. The J gene is TRBJ1-2, the V gene TRBV12-3 or TRBV12-4, with TRBD1 matching 7 bases. This CDR3 is built from 14 residues. V was pared by 1 base and J by 1 base, with 0 bases of the junction left unmatched. Here the CDR3 reads CASSLGQGNYGYTF. For the CDR3, the DNA is TGTGCCAGCAGTTTAGGACAGGGTAACTATGGCTACACCTTC.

This clonotype has ten or more counts. The chain recombines TRBV5-1 with TRBJ2-3; TRBD1 matches at 10 bases. From germline, CDR1 is SGHRS and CDR2 YFSETQ. CDR3 size: 16 residues. Trimming at V came to 3 bases and at J to 1 base, leaving 5 bases not matched to a gene. As DNA, the CDR3 is TGCGCCAGCAGCTGGTCCGGGACAGGGGGCACAGATACGCAGTATTTT. This translates into CASSWSGTGGTDTQYF.

This clonotype appeared many times. The chain couples TRBV30 to TRBJ2-7; TRBD2 aligns across 9 bases. The CDR3 loop spans 15 amino acids. From germline, CDR1 is GTSNPN and CDR2 SVGIG (reference sequence). V lost 5 bases and J lost 2; bases outside the gene matches: 10. The CDR3 region has the DNA TGTGCCTGGGACCCCGGGACTAGCCGAACCTACGAGCAGTACTTC. The encoded protein is CAWDPGTSRTYEQYF. The variable domain in full, completed from reference TRBV30 and TRBJ2-7, reads SQTIHQWPATLVQPVGSPLSLECTVEGTSNPNLYWYRQAAGRGLQLLFYSVGIGQISSEVPQNLSASRPQDRQFILSSKKLLLSDSGFYLCAWDPGTSRTYEQYFGPGTRLTVT.

The genes are TRBV7-8 and TRBJ2-2; a weak D match, TRBD1 (6 bases). The germline V and J ends were trimmed by 7 bases and 7 bases, with 16 bases remaining between them. Germline-derived CDR1 and CDR2 are SGHVS and FQNEAQ. The CDR3 spans 14 residues. The DNA of the CDR3 is TGTGCCAGCAAAAACTACAGGGCGAGCGGGGAGCTGTTTTTT. Protein product: CASKNYRASGELFF.

This clonotype was detected ten times or more. The gene calls are TRBV20-1 and TRBJ2-7; maybe TRBD2 (6 bases). CDR1 is DFQATT, CDR2 SNEGSKA, per germline (reference sequence). This CDR3 comprises 14 residues. V lost 5 bases to trimming and J lost 0 bases, with 14 bases between them. The CDR3, as DNA: TGCAGTGCTCTCCGGGACTCTAGCTCCTACGAGCAGTACTTC. Amino acid sequence: CSALRDSSSYEQYF.

The chain employs TRBV7-2 and TRBJ1-4; D gene ambiguous. The germline V gene encodes CDR1 SGHTA and CDR2 FQGNSA. V was shortened by 1 base and J by 8 bases, with 17 bases between the two germline ends. The CDR3 consists of 16 residues. CDR3 bases: TGTGCCAGCAGCTTAGGAGGAACTGGGGTTCGAGAAAAACTGTTTTTT. This encodes CASSLGGTGVREKLFF.

This clonotype was detected many times. V usage is TRBV7-9 and J usage is TRBJ2-7; D perhaps matches TRBD1 (6 bases). V was clipped by 6 bases and J by 5 bases, with 20 bases between them. CDR1 is SEHNR, CDR2 FQNEAQ, per germline (reference sequence). The CDR3 has 15 residues. CDR3 in amino acids: CASSKTAAGVNEQYF. CDR3 nucleotides: TGTGCCAGCAGTAAAACCGCGGCAGGGGTCAACGAGCAGTACTTC.

This clonotype was found many times. The gene calls are TRBV20-1 and TRBJ1-2; D remains ambiguous. Trimming took off 0 bases at V and 2 bases at J, with 13 bases between the two ends. CDR1 is DFQATT, CDR2 SNEGSKA, per germline (reference sequence). The CDR3 contains 15 residues. The CDR3 coding sequence is TGCAGTGCTAGAGATCTTGGGCGCGGAAACTATGGCTACACCTTC. Protein sequence: CSARDLGRGNYGYTF.

This clonotype was detected many times. The chain is built from TRBV30 and TRBJ1-4; 8 nucleotides agree with TRBD1. The CDR3 totals 12 residues. The V and J ends lost 6 bases and 6 bases, in that order; junction bases with no gene match: 3. The germline V gene encodes CDR1 GTSNPN and CDR2 SVGIG (reference sequence). CDR3 nucleotides: TGTGCCTGCGACAGGGGAGATGAAAAACTGTTTTTT. Translating it yields CACDRGDEKLFF.

This clonotype showed up many times. This chain uses TRBV7-2 with TRBJ2-7, with 7 nucleotides matching TRBD2. The V gene's germline CDR1 is SGHTA and CDR2 FQGNSA. Unmatched junction bases numbered 2, after V lost 3 bases and J lost 3 bases. This CDR3 has 13 amino acids. The CDR3: CASSLGLYYEQYF. The DNA for the CDR3 is TGTGCCAGCAGCTTGGGACTATACTACGAGCAGTACTTC.

At least ten counts were recorded for this clonotype. This chain joins TRBV5-5 and TRBJ2-5; possible D gene TRBD2, 6 bases. Trimming cost V 3 bases and J 2 bases, with 14 bases left between them. CDR3 length equals 15 residues. The germline V gene encodes CDR1 SGHKS and CDR2 YYEKEE (reference sequence). The chain's CDR3 is CASSWGSGEQETQYF. CDR3 nucleotide sequence: TGTGCCAGCAGCTGGGGGTCGGGGGAACAAGAGACCCAGTACTTC.

This clonotype was observed many times. This chain links TRBV5-5 with TRBJ2-3; the match to TRBD1 covers 11 bases. CDR3 length: 15 residues. The V gene end was trimmed by 3 bases and the J gene end by 6 bases; junction bases not matched to a gene: 6. Germline V lookup: CDR1 SGHKS, CDR2 YYEKEE (reference sequence). CDR3: CASSYGQGAWDTQYF. CDR3 bases: TGTGCCAGCAGCTACGGACAGGGGGCTTGGGATACGCAGTATTTT.

This clonotype was detected many times. The genes are TRBV9 and TRBJ2-1, with D unresolved. Germline values: CDR1 SGDLS, CDR2 YYNGEE. The CDR3 loop spans 13 amino acids. V lost 0 bases and J lost 9, with 10 bases in between. CDR3 bases: TGTGCCAGCAGCGTAGCAGAGTTCAGTGAGCAGTTCTTC. As protein: CASSVAEFSEQFF.

There are many counts of this clonotype. The CDR3 loop is CASSLAGLETQYF. The CDR3 DNA reads as TGCGCCAGCAGCTTGGCAGGGTTGGAGACCCAGTACTTC. The chain is built from TRBV5-1 and TRBJ2-5; TRBD1 is a possible D gene (5 bases). There are 13 residues in the CDR3. V lost 0 bases and J 5 bases, leaving 8 bases between the germline ends. Germline-derived CDR1 and CDR2 are SGHRS and YFSETQ.

This clonotype was seen at least ten times. The J gene is TRBJ1-2, the V gene TRBV2, with 9 bases aligning to TRBD1. Per germline, CDR1 SNHLY and CDR2 FYNNEI. V was clipped by 7 bases and J by 8 bases; unmatched bases: 8. The CDR3 is 13 amino acids. In DNA, the CDR3 is TGTGCCAGCAATAGACAGGGGGAAGAAGGCTACACCTTC. Translation: CASNRQGEEGYTF.

This clonotype occurred many times. This chain uses TRBV12-3 or TRBV12-4 with TRBJ1-4; D gene unclear. The CDR3 contains 14 residues. The V gene lost 1 base and the J gene lost 8 bases, with 11 bases spanning the gap. CDR3 DNA: TGTGCCAGCAGTTTAGTTAGGGTTGGAGAAAAACTGTTTTTT. Translating it yields CASSLVRVGEKLFF.

This clonotype was observed at least ten times. The chain recombines TRBV20-1 with TRBJ2-3, with a possible D match to TRBD2 (5 bases). The CDR3 length is 13 residues. Germline V gene sequence: CDR1 DFQATT, CDR2 SNEGSKA (reference sequence). V shed 1 base and J shed 3 bases, with 8 bases lying between them. The CDR3 loop is CSARGADTDTQYF. The DNA for the CDR3 is TGCAGTGCTAGAGGAGCGGATACAGATACGCAGTATTTT.

Ten or more counts support this clonotype. The CDR3 DNA reads TGCGCCAGCAGCCGAGGACAGACGAGCTACGAGCAGTACTTC. Residues: CASSRGQTSYEQYF. This chain uses TRBV4-3 with TRBJ2-7; possible D gene TRBD1, 6 bases. The CDR3 is 14 residues long. V was clipped by 4 bases and J by 3 bases, with 13 bases between them. The germline V gene encodes CDR1 LGHNA and CDR2 YSLEER.

This clonotype was picked up many times. CDR3 nucleotides: TGCGCCAGCAGCTTAAGCGCCGGAACAGATACGCAGTATTTT. Protein: CASSLSAGTDTQYF. The chain carries TRBV4-3 and TRBJ2-3; D call uncertain. The CDR3 has 14 amino acids. The ends were cut back, 5 bases at V and 3 bases at J, with 12 bases in the middle. The germline gives CDR1 LGHNA, CDR2 YSLEER.

This clonotype came up many times. The J gene is TRBJ1-5, the V gene TRBV20-1, with 7 nucleotides matching TRBD1. V shed 4 bases and J 3 bases; nucleotides not matched to a gene: 12. This CDR3 has 16 amino acids. Germline values: CDR1 DFQATT, CDR2 SNEGSKA (reference sequence). The CDR3, as DNA: TGCAGTGCTATTGCAGGGGGTCGGTCCTTCAATCAGCCCCAGCATTTT. Its translation: CSAIAGGRSFNQPQHF.